These 20 T cell receptor beta chains share one sample of origin, sequenced in a study of T-cell reconstitution after alpha-beta-depleted transplantation in children. The TCRbeta library incorporated unique molecular identifiers. TCRdb independently ran MiXCR on the PCR reads; one entry per CDR3 protein. The table includes 580,000 or so distinct CDR3 sequences, 23% detected once. The input for sequencing was PBMCs, mostly from graft donor cells, taken 360 days after TCRalphabeta/CD19-depleted stem cell transplant. Receptors originate from a boy under three years old who had a stem cell transplant for acute myeloid leukemia, so the T cells may come from the graft donor.

This clonotype was seen repeatedly, ten times or more. The CDR3 DNA reads TGTGCCAGCAGCCAAAACGCAGGGGTCTTAAGGAATGAGCAGTTCTTC. Residues: CASSQNAGVLRNEQFF. J is TRBJ2-1 and V is TRBV7-2; maybe TRBD1 (6 bases). The V gene's germline CDR1 is SGHTA and CDR2 FQGNSA. This CDR3 contains 16 residues. V gave up 5 bases and J gave up 7 bases, with 21 bases separating them.

In its sample, this clonotype was seen a few times. The chain links TRBV6-5 to TRBJ1-2; tentatively, D is TRBD1 (6 bases). Germline V lookup: CDR1 MNHEY, CDR2 SVGAGI. CDR3 length equals 14 residues. V was trimmed by 4 bases and J by 4 bases, leaving 13 bases between them. The CDR3 bases are TGTGCCAGCAGTTGGGAGGGGGGTCGCTATGGCTACACCTTC. Protein sequence: CASSWEGGRYGYTF.

This chain connects TRBV12-3 or TRBV12-4 to TRBJ2-3; TRBD2 agrees at 10 bases. CDR3 length: 14 residues. The J segment lost 4 bases and the V segment lost 3 bases, leaving 1 base of the junction unmatched. CDR3 nucleotide sequence: TGTGCCAGCAGTTTTCTAGCGGGGGCAGATACGCAGTATTTT. Translated: CASSFLAGADTQYF.

This rearrangement joins TRBV7-9 to TRBJ2-1; D is possibly TRBD2 (6 bases). With 4 bases removed from V and 12 bases from J, the gap between germline ends came to 19 bases. Germline V gene data show CDR1 as SEHNR and CDR2 as FQNEAQ (reference sequence). The CDR3 totals 14 residues. The chain's CDR3 is CASSSRDSPGWQFF. The CDR3 DNA reads TGTGCCAGCAGCTCAAGGGACTCCCCCGGGTGGCAGTTCTTC.

The chain links TRBV20-1 to TRBJ1-2, with D possibly matching TRBD1 (5 bases). V was trimmed by 3 bases and J by 0 bases, leaving 14 bases between them. The CDR3 has 15 amino acids. The germline V gene has CDR1 DFQATT and CDR2 SNEGSKA (reference sequence). CDR3 DNA sequence: TGCAGTGCTAGCCCTTCGGGACGGCCTAACTATGGCTACACCTTC. Its protein product is CSASPSGRPNYGYTF.

This clonotype has just a few counts. This rearrangement joins TRBV12-3 or TRBV12-4 to TRBJ2-2; 7 bases are a match to TRBD1. V trimming: 10 bases; J trimming: 0 bases; junction bases outside the gene matches: 5. This CDR3 has 14 residues. This chain's CDR3 is CATEDRTNTGELFF. DNA of the CDR3: TGTGCCACCGAGGACAGGACGAACACCGGGGAGCTGTTTTTT.

This chain links TRBV5-1 with TRBJ2-1; TRBD2 aligns across 11 bases. The CDR3 covers 17 residues. Germline loops: CDR1 SGHRS, CDR2 YFSETQ. V shed 0 bases, J shed 6 bases, and the junction held 8 bases outside the gene matches. This CDR3 is CASSLGPSGGSFNEQFF. DNA for the CDR3: TGCGCCAGCAGCTTGGGCCCTAGCGGGGGGTCTTTCAATGAGCAGTTCTTC.

In its sample, this clonotype was seen many times. The chain employs TRBV12-3 or TRBV12-4 and TRBJ2-3, with TRBD1 matching 8 bases. The CDR3 runs 15 residues. V lost 0 bases and J lost 6; bases outside the gene matches: 5. The CDR3 DNA sequence: TGTGCCAGCAGTTTAGCGCAGGGGGCTGTGGATACGCAGTATTTT. Amino acid sequence: CASSLAQGAVDTQYF.

V and J are TRBV20-1 and TRBJ1-1; D unresolved. V gave up 0 bases and J gave up 7 bases, with 12 bases separating them. This CDR3 has 13 residues. Looked up from germline, CDR1 is DFQATT and CDR2 is SNEGSKA (reference sequence). CDR3 coding DNA: TGCAGTGCTAGAGATCACCGCGGGAGTGAAGCTTTCTTT. It encodes CSARDHRGSEAFF.

The chain recombines TRBV10-1 with TRBJ1-1; D may be TRBD1 (5 bases). In germline, CDR1 is WNHNN, CDR2 SYGVQD (reference sequence). CDR3 length: 16 amino acids. Between the trimmed V and J ends, which lost 3 bases and 0 bases, there was a span of 14 bases. CDR3 in DNA: TGCGCCAGCAGTGAACATTGGGGGGTCATGAACACTGAAGCTTTCTTT. Translated: CASSEHWGVMNTEAFF.

The chain links TRBV6-1 to TRBJ2-1; D may be TRBD2 (6 bases). Germline V CDR1 and CDR2: MNHNS, SASEGT. V was clipped by 5 bases and J by 5 bases, with 16 bases between them. This CDR3 comprises 15 residues. The CDR3 sequence is CASSLPWRGDNEQFF. The CDR3 DNA reads as TGTGCCAGCAGTCTCCCCTGGCGGGGCGACAATGAGCAGTTCTTC.

The chain joins TRBV10-3 to TRBJ1-5; D ambiguous. The CDR3 runs to 13 residues. The V end lost 3 bases, the J end lost 7 bases, and 10 bases lay between the germline ends. Per germline, CDR1 ENHRY and CDR2 SYGVKD. The CDR3 region has the DNA TGTGCCATCAGTGACTCGGGCATCCAGCCCCAGCATTTT. Its translation is CAISDSGIQPQHF.

The V gene is TRBV29-1, the J gene TRBJ2-1; 7 bases match TRBD2. This CDR3 region has 17 residues. J gave up 7 bases and V 1 base, and 16 bases lay outside the gene matches. Germline lookup yields CDR1 SQVTM and CDR2 ANQGSEA. This CDR3 is CSVEVWGGVPGGNEQFF. The CDR3 DNA reads TGCAGCGTTGAAGTATGGGGTGGCGTCCCCGGGGGGAATGAGCAGTTCTTC.

The V call is TRBV7-8, the J call TRBJ2-3; no definite D call. The CDR3 has 14 amino acids. The V and J ends lost 1 base and 6 bases respectively, with 11 bases between them. The germline V gene has CDR1 SGHVS and CDR2 FQNEAQ. DNA for the CDR3: TGTGCCAGCAGCTTAGATCGGTACGAGGATACGCAGTATTTT. Translation gives CASSLDRYEDTQYF.

This clonotype was detected many times. The rearrangement uses TRBV12-3 or TRBV12-4 and TRBJ2-1; 7 positions match TRBD1. V was clipped by 3 bases and J by 6 bases; unmatched bases: 8. This CDR3 is built from 15 residues. The CDR3 loop reads CASSFPQGEVNEQFF. In DNA form, the CDR3 reads TGTGCCAGCAGTTTTCCGCAGGGGGAAGTCAATGAGCAGTTCTTC.

The V gene is TRBV5-6, the J gene TRBJ1-1; 8 nucleotides match TRBD1. Germline lookup yields CDR1 SGHDT and CDR2 YYEEEE. There are 14 residues in the CDR3. Trimming cost V 0 bases and J 4 bases; bases outside gene matches: 2. CDR3 sequence: CASSLVDRATEAFF. CDR3 DNA sequence: TGTGCCAGCAGCTTGGTGGACAGGGCCACTGAAGCTTTCTTT.

The chain links TRBV24-1 to TRBJ2-1, with TRBD2 identical over 11 bases. Germline loops: CDR1 KGHDR, CDR2 SFDVKD. Losses at the gene ends were 3 bases for V and 8 bases for J; bases not matched to a gene: 14. The CDR3 covers 18 residues. CDR3 nucleotides: TGTGCCACCAGTGATGGGCTAGCGGGGGGTAGCGGCGGCGATGAGCAGTTCTTC. Its translation: CATSDGLAGGSGGDEQFF.

This clonotype was detected only a few times. The V gene is TRBV27, the J gene TRBJ1-5, with D tentatively TRBD1 (5 bases). This CDR3 region has 14 residues. V dropped 3 bases and J dropped 6 bases, with 12 bases sitting between them. Germline V gene lookup returns CDR1 MNHEY and CDR2 SMNVEV (reference sequence). The CDR3: CASSFGGVGQPQHF. The CDR3, as DNA: TGTGCCAGCAGTTTTGGGGGGGTGGGTCAGCCCCAGCATTTT.

The table lists this clonotype with many counts. J is TRBJ1-2 and V is TRBV11-2; D unresolved. V lost 1 base and J lost 2, with 8 bases in between. This CDR3 is 14 amino acids long. Germline loops: CDR1 SGHAT, CDR2 FQNNGV. The CDR3 reads CASSLGATNYGYTF. Written as DNA, the CDR3 is TGTGCCAGCAGCTTAGGGGCAACCAACTATGGCTACACCTTC.

V and J are TRBV6-5 and TRBJ1-1; D is unresolved. This CDR3 is built from 12 residues. V was clipped by 2 bases and J by 7 bases, with 8 bases between them. Germline CDR1 reads MNHEY; CDR2 reads SVGAGI. The DNA for the CDR3 is TGTGCCAGCAGTTACCCGGGCTATGAAGCTTTCTTT. Translated, it gives CASSYPGYEAFF.